The 3 T cell receptor beta chains reported below all come from one sample, sequenced in a study of response to subunit inactivated influenza vaccine. TCRdb used MiXCR to reprocess the RT-PCR reads, holding one entry per CDR3 protein. The data contain roughly 460,000 distinct CDR3 sequences, around 9.9% of them seen just once; the ten biggest clones take up approximately 12%. The source was PBMCs from blood, collected roughly 6 weeks after vaccination. The receptor source for this set is a man aged 50 to 59 who received an inactivated influenza vaccine.

In this sample, this clonotype turned up many times. The chain has TRBV6-5 and TRBJ1-3, with D uncertain. The V and J ends lost 5 bases and 3 bases respectively, with 2 bases between them. Germline V lookup: CDR1 MNHEY, CDR2 SVGAGI. The CDR3 has 11 amino acids. Here the CDR3 DNA reads TGTGCCAGCAGTGTTGGAAACACCATATATTTT. This encodes CASSVGNTIYF.

This clonotype was seen a handful of times. V gene TRBV6-5 combines with J gene TRBJ2-4; a weak D match, TRBD1 (6 bases). This CDR3 comprises 14 residues. Deletions cut 6 bases from V and 2 bases from J, with 11 bases between. Germline-derived CDR1 and CDR2 are MNHEY and SVGAGI. The CDR3 loop is CASSLQGSKNIQYF. The CDR3 DNA reads TGTGCCAGCAGCTTACAGGGATCCAAAAACATTCAGTACTTC.

This clonotype was detected ten times or more. The V gene is TRBV10-3, the J gene TRBJ2-5, with D uncertain. The CDR3 sequence is 12 residues long. V lost 3 bases and J 3 bases, leaving 5 bases between the germline ends. Looked up from germline, CDR1 is ENHRY and CDR2 is SYGVKD. The CDR3 sequence is CAISEGKETQYF. CDR3 coding DNA: TGTGCCATCAGTGAAGGGAAAGAGACCCAGTACTTC.